One and the same sample provided the 19 T cell receptor beta chains below, sequenced in a study of T cell responses to AZD1222 COVID-19 vaccine. TCRdb's copy holds only in-frame clones and misses some; the assay was immunoSEQ multiplex PCR. The table has about 110,000 clones, more than 90% seen once; the top ten hold 1.2%. The specimen comprised peripheral blood, sampled on day 0 of AZD1222 vaccination. The receptor set was obtained from an adult in good health.

The chain links TRBV7-7 to TRBJ2-1; TRBD2 aligns across 13 bases. V dropped 5 bases and J dropped 1; count of bases not matched to a gene: 5. CDR3 size: 17 residues. CDR1 SSHAT and CDR2 FNYEAQ come from the germline V gene (reference sequence). The CDR3 here is CASSPGLAGASYNEQFF. The CDR3 region has the DNA TGTGCCAGCAGCCCCGGACTAGCGGGAGCGTCCTACAATGAGCAGTTCTTC.

The chain links TRBV6-5 to TRBJ2-7; 10 bases align to TRBD1. Germline V gene data show CDR1 as MNHEY and CDR2 as SVGAGI. The CDR3 contains 13 residues. V lost 7 bases and J lost 5; bases outside the gene matches: 5. Here the CDR3 reads CASNGQGVDEQYF. As DNA, the CDR3 is TGTGCCAGCAACGGACAGGGGGTCGACGAGCAGTACTTC.

The chain recombines TRBV19 with TRBJ1-2, with TRBD1 matching over 12 bases. CDR3 length equals 16 residues. The germline V gene encodes CDR1 LNHDA and CDR2 SQIVND (reference sequence). J lost 3 bases, V lost 5 bases, and 7 bases had no gene match. The CDR3 nucleotides read TGTGCCAGTAGTCCCGGGACAGGGGGCGCGGACTATGGCTACACCTTC. Protein sequence: CASSPGTGGADYGYTF.

The V call is TRBV19, the J call TRBJ1-2; 10 bases map to TRBD1. The CDR3 has 15 residues. With 6 bases clipped from V and 3 bases from J, the junction kept 7 bases outside the gene matches. Germline CDR1 LNHDA, CDR2 SQIVND (reference sequence). The CDR3 DNA reads TGTGCCAGTAGACTACCGGGACAGGGGTACTATGGCTACACCTTC. Encoded protein: CASRLPGQGYYGYTF. Complete variable domain (other parts from reference TRBV19 and TRBJ1-2): DGGITQSPKYLFRKEGQNVTLSCEQNLNHDAMYWYRQDPGQGLRLIYYSQIVNDFQKGDIAEGYSVSREKKESFPLTVTSAQKNPTAFYLCASRLPGQGYYGYTFGSGTRLTVV.

The J gene is TRBJ2-3, the V gene TRBV7-8, with 10 positions matching TRBD2. Germline CDR1 SGHVS, CDR2 FQNEAQ. The trim removed 0 bases at V and 4 bases at J, leaving 1 base unmatched. CDR3 length equals 15 residues. CDR3 DNA sequence: TGTGCCAGCAGCTTAGCTGGGACTAGCGCAGATACGCAGTATTTT. As protein: CASSLAGTSADTQYF.

This clone turned up a few times. The V gene is TRBV30, the J gene TRBJ1-6; no clear D gene. Deletions cut 0 bases from V and 0 bases from J, with 9 bases between. Germline V gene data show CDR1 as GTSNPN and CDR2 as SVGIG (reference sequence). The CDR3 length is 16 residues. The CDR3 region has the DNA TGTGCCTGGAGTGTAGTCCGGAGCTCCTATAATTCACCCCTCCACTTT. This encodes CAWSVVRSSYNSPLHF.

CDR3: CASRPSYEQYF. CDR3 coding DNA: TGTGCCAGCCGCCCCTCCTACGAGCAGTACTTC. The chain uses TRBV5-8 and TRBJ2-7; no clear D gene. Germline CDR1 reads SGHTS; CDR2 reads YDEGEE. The CDR3 spans 11 residues. V was pared by 7 bases and J by 0 bases, with 5 bases between. The variable domain in full, completed from reference TRBV5-8 and TRBJ2-7, reads EAGVTQSPTHLIKTRGQQATLRCSPISGHTSVYWYQQALGLGLQFLLWYDEGEERNRGNFPPRFSGRQFPNYSSELNVNALELEDSALYLCASRPSYEQYFGPGTRLTVT.

This chain links TRBV19 with TRBJ2-4; D may be TRBD2 (6 bases). The CDR3 consists of 20 residues. From germline, CDR1 is LNHDA and CDR2 SQIVND (reference sequence). Deletions cut 1 base from V and 0 bases from J, with 22 bases between. The CDR3 sequence is CASSIGGVAGTRVAKNIQYF. CDR3 DNA: TGTGCCAGTAGTATAGGGGGGGTAGCCGGCACTAGAGTAGCCAAAAACATTCAGTACTTC.

The V gene is TRBV23-1, the J gene TRBJ2-7; D possibly corresponds to TRBD1 (6 bases). TRBV23-1 is classed as an ORF, of uncertain function. Trimming left V 2 bases short and J 0 bases short, with 20 bases between. This CDR3 comprises 18 residues. In DNA form, the CDR3 reads TGCGCCAGCAGTCAAAAAATCGGTACCCGGGACACCTCCTACGAGCAGTACTTC. This gives the protein CASSQKIGTRDTSYEQYF.

V gene TRBV2 combines with J gene TRBJ2-7; D could derive from TRBD1 or TRBD2 (7 bases each). The germline CDR1 and CDR2 sequences are SNHLY and FYNNEI. V dropped 2 bases and J dropped 6 bases, with 11 bases sitting between them. This CDR3 is built from 13 residues. The CDR3 spells CASSEQGEGEQYF. As DNA, the CDR3 is TGTGCCAGCAGTGAACAGGGGGAGGGCGAGCAGTACTTC.

The J gene is TRBJ1-5, the V gene TRBV30; 8 positions agree with TRBD1. V was pared by 0 bases and J by 3 bases, with 4 bases of the junction left unmatched. This CDR3 is 15 amino acids long. The germline V gene has CDR1 GTSNPN and CDR2 SVGIG (reference sequence). DNA for the CDR3: TGTGCCTGGAGTGTTTCGGACAGGGTCAATCAGCCCCAGCATTTT. Encoded protein: CAWSVSDRVNQPQHF.

J is TRBJ1-1 and V is TRBV11-1, with 9 bases identical to TRBD1. CDR1 and CDR2 from the germline V gene are SGHAT and FQDESV (reference sequence). The CDR3 is 15 amino acids. The trim removed 7 bases at V and 3 bases at J, leaving 9 bases unmatched. The CDR3 nucleotides read TGTGCCAGCACCGCCCAGACAGGGGGTGACACTGAAGCTTTCTTT. Protein product: CASTAQTGGDTEAFF. Drawing the rest from reference TRBV11-1 and TRBJ1-1, the complete variable domain is EAEVAQSPRYKITEKSQAVAFWCDPISGHATLYWYRQILGQGPELLVQFQDESVVDDSQLPKDRFSAERLKGVDSTLKIQPAELGDSAMYLCASTAQTGGDTEAFFGQGTRLTVV.

V gene TRBV3-1 (or the pseudogene TRBV3-2) combines with J gene TRBJ1-2; no definite D call. The V end was cut by 3 bases, the J end by 9 bases, with 11 bases between. Germline V gene data show CDR1 as LGHDT and CDR2 as YNNKEL (reference sequence). The CDR3 has 12 amino acids. The CDR3 loop reads CASSQGPRSYTF. CDR3 DNA: TGTGCCAGCAGCCAGGGTCCGAGAAGCTACACCTTC.

The chain employs TRBV24-1 and TRBJ1-1, with D possibly being TRBD1 (6 bases). Germline V gene data show CDR1 as KGHDR and CDR2 as SFDVKD. The CDR3 contains 14 residues. The germline V and J ends were trimmed by 5 bases and 3 bases, with 12 bases remaining between them. The CDR3 sequence: CATSGRGRDTEAFF. CDR3 bases: TGTGCCACCAGTGGCAGGGGTAGGGACACTGAAGCTTTCTTT.

This chain joins TRBV7-3 and TRBJ2-3; the D gene is possibly TRBD2 (6 bases). Germline V gene sequence: CDR1 SGHTA, CDR2 FQGTGA. The CDR3 has 12 amino acids. V was shortened by 5 bases and J by 10 bases, with 13 bases between the two germline ends. As DNA, the CDR3 is TGTGCCAGCAGCAAGGACGGCGGGGCGCAGTATTTT. Translated: CASSKDGGAQYF.

The CDR3 DNA sequence: TGCGCCAGCAGCTGGGGGACAGCGAACGGGGAGCTGTTTTTT. Translating it yields CASSWGTANGELFF. The genes are TRBV5-1 and TRBJ2-2; 7 nucleotides match TRBD1. Germline CDR1 reads SGHRS; CDR2 reads YFSETQ. The V gene end was trimmed by 3 bases and the J gene end by 7 bases; junction bases not matched to a gene: 6. The CDR3 sequence is 14 residues long.

The chain is built from TRBV7-8 and TRBJ1-3; D might be TRBD1 (5 bases). The V end was cut by 5 bases, the J end by 1 base, with 9 bases between. The CDR3 loop spans 14 amino acids. Germline V gene sequence: CDR1 SGHVS, CDR2 FQNEAQ. The CDR3 DNA is TGTGCCAGCAGCGAGGGGTTTTCTGGAAACACCATATATTTT. It yields the protein CASSEGFSGNTIYF.

This rearrangement joins TRBV12-5 to TRBJ1-6; D may be TRBD1 (6 bases). This CDR3 is 13 amino acids long. The germline V and J ends were trimmed by 9 bases and 9 bases, with 15 bases remaining between them. Germline lookup yields CDR1 LGHNT and CDR2 FRNRAP. As DNA, the CDR3 is TGTGCTAGCGGGGCAGGGGAGGGTTCACCCCTCCACTTT. Translated: CASGAGEGSPLHF.

The chain is built from TRBV19 and TRBJ2-7; 9 nucleotides agree with TRBD1. The CDR3 is made up of 14 amino acids. The junction had 6 bases not matched to a gene; V was cut back by 3 bases and J by 6 bases. Germline values: CDR1 LNHDA, CDR2 SQIVND (reference sequence). CDR3 amino acids: CASSIPGQGREQYF. The CDR3 DNA reads TGTGCCAGTAGTATTCCGGGACAGGGTCGCGAGCAGTACTTC.